The clone carrying this TCR beta chain showed up many times. Its specificity is unknown. The data were obtained in a study of Graves' ophthalmopathy and Graves' hyperthyroidism. Study-level results: Detection in blood was also observed for most expanded thyroid clonotypes above 0.001 frequency. Ophthalmopathy progression was predicted with around 71% sensitivity and roughly 79% specificity.

TCR beta CDR3 regions were amplified from RNA transcripts. HTBI primers served in a first-round RT-PCR, which a second-round multiplex PCR followed. TCRdb passed the multiplex PCR reads through MiXCR, listing each CDR3 protein once. The sample consists of 300,000 to 400,000 distinct CDR3 sequences, about 15% of them appearing once. Enrolled hyperthyroidism patients had a new diagnosis, a duration under 2 months, and an age of 18 to 65. No donor had other autoimmune disease, uncontrolled infection, pregnancy or lactation. Sequences were obtained from peripheral blood. This TCR was sampled from an adult woman with stable Graves' hyperthyroidism.

This chain's CDR3 is CASSRGTSEETQYF. The CDR3 DNA is TGTGCCAGCAGCAGAGGGACTAGCGAAGAGACCCAGTACTTC. The chain couples TRBV7-9 to TRBJ2-5, with 10 bases identical to TRBD2. The CDR3 has 14 amino acids. V shed 5 bases and J 3 bases; nucleotides not matched to a gene: 3. Germline-derived CDR1 and CDR2 are SEHNR and FQNEAQ (reference sequence).